This TCR beta chain stems from a study of Tregs in tolerant kidney transplant recipients. Study observations and caveats: In tolerant patients, donor-specific Tregs outgrew total Tregs, suggesting antigen-driven expansion.

Clones were read by immunoSEQ multiplex PCR, and TCRdb kept only the in-frame ones, dropping some. This sample has approximately 99,000 clones, with around 91% found just once. The V segment lost 5 bases and the J segment 3 bases; nucleotides outside the gene matches: 4. This CDR3 is 15 amino acids long. Germline V gives CDR1 SGHVS, CDR2 FQNEAQ. Worth noting for this clone: Its target is not known.

Unstimulated regulatory T cells (CD4+CD25+CD127-), CD4+CD25- non-regulatory cells, CD4 and CD8 cells were FACS-sorted from thawed PBMCs. The receptor comes from a human donor who received a combined kidney and bone marrow transplant. Sequencing used CD4+ T cells from blood, obtained before the transplant. The V and J genes are TRBV7-8 and TRBJ2-2; 9 positions agree with TRBD1. The CDR3 loop is CASSRDRVDTGELFF. As DNA, the CDR3 is TGTGCCAGCAGCCGGGACAGGGTGGACACCGGGGAGCTGTTTTTT.